Listed below are T cell receptor beta chains from one sample, sequenced in a study of blood T cell repertoires in COVID-19. TCRdb's table, derived via immunoSEQ multiplex PCR, lists solely in-frame clones and lacks some. The sample lists 60,000 to 65,000 clones, 75% to 95% occurring once. The sequencing input was peripheral blood. The receptors originated from a woman of 80 years or more with active COVID-19. Both conserved end residues are part of each CDR3. Each record gives: J gene, V gene, CDR3 protein.

TRBJ1-5	TRBV28	CASSSPGAGNQPQHF
TRBJ1-4	TRBV7-2	CASSLDRRTNEKLFF
TRBJ2-1	TRBV5-1	CASSLTGDPYNEQFF
TRBJ2-4	TRBV7-2	CASSLAGLAGNIQYF
TRBJ1-2	TRBV5-6	CASSFGRRDYGYTF
TRBJ1-2	TRBV4-2	CASSQAYRAPNYGYTF
TRBJ2-2	TRBV9	CASSLRTGGNTGELFF
TRBJ2-5	TRBV11-3	CASSLVGGLGETQYF
TRBJ2-3	TRBV7-2	CASSPGASGSLADTQYF
TRBJ2-7	TRBV20-1	CSASPLAGGTYEQYF
TRBJ1-1	TRBV29-1	CSGKEGQGGTEAFF
TRBJ1-1	TRBV5-1	CASSLGEGLNTEAFF
TRBJ2-5	TRBV6-1	CASSEMRDRGLETQYF
TRBJ2-5	TRBV6-5	CASSRDRVQETQYF
TRBJ2-3	TRBV7-2	CASSRRALAGDFGTDTQYF
TRBJ2-5	TRBV6-5	CASSYPGLAGETQYF
TRBJ1-3	TRBV19	CASSPSYSGNTIYF
TRBJ2-4	TRBV11-3	CASSPDRNIQYF
TRBJ1-5	TRBV10-3	CATGAGTNSNQPQHF
TRBJ2-2	TRBV5-1	CASREAGGLTGELFF
TRBJ2-1	TRBV6-1	CASSGQRGGHSYTNEQFF
TRBJ1-5	TRBV19	CASSIGGVAQPQHF
TRBJ2-7	TRBV5-1	CASSPSQPGGYF
TRBJ1-3	TRBV10-3	CASEPSDSGNTIYF
TRBJ1-5	TRBV28	CASSPPGPQHF
TRBJ1-1	TRBV7-9	CASSPGGATEAFF
TRBJ1-4	TRBV4-2	CASSQDGANEKLFF
TRBJ1-2	TRBV28	CASSLRQGYGYTF
TRBJ1-3	TRBV28	CASSFIRTASGNTIYF
TRBJ2-7	TRBV27	CASSLSLAGVYEQYF
TRBJ2-2	TRBV29-1	CSVERLAGGTGELFF
TRBJ1-6	TRBV27	CASSLWADYNSPLHF
TRBJ2-5	TRBV28	CASSQLGPDRRETQYF
TRBJ1-1	TRBV28	CASTSTGGMNTEAFF
TRBJ2-3	TRBV18	CASSRAGATDTQYF
TRBJ1-6	TRBV6-2/TRBV6-3	CASSYQGGNSPLHF
TRBJ2-4	TRBV27	CASSLSADRGFGNIQYF
TRBJ2-3	TRBV28	CASSFPNRVGGADTQYF
TRBJ2-1	TRBV10-2	CASRPGLEYNEQFF
TRBJ1-2	TRBV4-2	CASSQEAGRYGYTF